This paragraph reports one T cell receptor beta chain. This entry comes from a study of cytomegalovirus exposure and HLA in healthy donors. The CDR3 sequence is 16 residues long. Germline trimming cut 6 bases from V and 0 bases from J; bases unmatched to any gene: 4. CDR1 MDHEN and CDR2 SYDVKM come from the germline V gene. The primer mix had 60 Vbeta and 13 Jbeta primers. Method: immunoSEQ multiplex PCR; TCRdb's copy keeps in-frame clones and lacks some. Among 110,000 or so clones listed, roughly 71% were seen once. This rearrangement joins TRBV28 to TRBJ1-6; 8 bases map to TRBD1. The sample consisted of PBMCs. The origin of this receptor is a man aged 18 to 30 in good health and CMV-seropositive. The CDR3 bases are TGTGCCAGCAGGGGGACAGGTAGCTCCTATAATTCACCCCTCCACTTT. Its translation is CASRGTGSSYNSPLHF.